This T cell receptor (beta chain) was recovered during a study of T cells in localized non-small cell lung cancer. A note on this clone: The antigen is undetermined.

Trimming took 6 bases from V and 7 from J; bases not matched to a gene: 17. Per the germline V gene, CDR1 is MDHEN and CDR2 is SYDVKM. This CDR3 spans 19 amino acids. The protocol was immunoSEQ multiplex PCR, while the TCRdb copy is restricted to in-frame clones and leaves out a portion. In the table there are around 130,000 clones, roughly 90% of which are singletons. Broader study findings: Adjacent lung exhibited a median of about 56 among the 100 most abundant tumor clones. Prolonged overall survival went with higher T cell density in the blood.

This chain uses TRBV28 with TRBJ2-1; 14 bases are a match to TRBD2. The input for sequencing was peripheral blood, taken before any cancer treatment. This TCR came from a female donor over 55 with stage I lung adenocarcinoma. This CDR3 is CASRPPGLAGEMEKNEQFF. The CDR3 DNA reads as TGTGCCAGCAGGCCTCCGGGACTAGCGGGAGAAATGGAAAAGAATGAGCAGTTCTTC.